A selection of T cell receptor beta chains follows, all from one sample in a study of vaccination effects on CD4 cells after COVID-19. These receptors have no known antigen. Assay: immunoSEQ multiplex PCR; the TCRdb copy retains only in-frame clones and omits some. The repertoire consists of about 33,000 clones, with roughly two thirds occurring once and the leading ten covering roughly 12%. Material: CD4+ T cells from PBMCs cultured with HCoV-229E spike peptides, obtained after COVID-19 vaccination. These receptor sequences come from a human donor who received a COVID-19 vaccine. CDR3s include the opening cysteine and the closing phenylalanine or tryptophan. A D gene is named only where the DNA matches it firmly. Clone size is not always given. Where it is, it says once, few, many or a class for expanded clones.

TRBD2	TRBJ2-5	-	TRBV10-1	CASTGQLAEETQYF	TGCGCCAGCACAGGGCAACTAGCGGAAGAGACCCAGTACTTC
-	TRBJ2-7	-	TRBV7-2	CASSLRGGNEQYF	TGTGCCAGCAGCTTGAGGGGAGGTAACGAGCAGTACTTC
-	TRBJ2-5	-	TRBV5-1	CASSLTRGGQETQYF	TGCGCCAGCAGCTTGACCCGGGGTGGCCAAGAGACCCAGTACTTC
TRBD1	TRBJ1-4	-	TRBV11-3	CASSFKDRGLEKLFF	TGTGCCAGCAGCTTCAAGGACAGGGGGCTTGAAAAACTGTTTTTT
-	TRBJ1-1	-	TRBV2	CASGLPRGGDTEAFF	TGTGCCAGCGGGTTACCCCGCGGAGGCGACACTGAAGCTTTCTTT
TRBD2	TRBJ2-1	-	TRBV11-3	CASSLDRWTSVDNEQFF	TGTGCCAGCAGCTTAGATCGATGGACTAGCGTAGACAATGAGCAGTTCTTC
TRBD2	TRBJ2-7	-	TRBV7-2	CASSLGFIGGGASYEQYF	TGTGCCAGCAGCTTAGGGTTCATTGGCGGGGGGGCTTCCTACGAGCAGTACTTC
TRBD2	TRBJ2-5	-	TRBV5-1	CASSVAGVGTSGNQETQYF	TGCGCCAGCAGCGTGGCTGGTGTTGGGACTAGCGGGAACCAAGAGACCCAGTACTTC
TRBD2	TRBJ2-1	-	TRBV7-9	CASSLGGTTSGGSYNEQFF	TGTGCCAGCAGCTTAGGGGGGACGACTAGCGGGGGGAGCTACAATGAGCAGTTCTTC
-	TRBJ1-3	-	TRBV19	CASSVKDSNSGNTIYF	TGTGCCAGTAGTGTGAAGGACAGCAACTCTGGAAACACCATATATTTT
-	TRBJ1-4	-	TRBV28	CASRGHSGSATNEKLFF	TGTGCCAGCAGGGGACACTCAGGATCAGCAACTAATGAAAAACTGTTTTTT
-	TRBJ1-2	few	TRBV27	CASSLSSTGSSGYTF	TGTGCCAGCAGTTTATCAAGTACAGGGAGTTCTGGCTACACCTTC
-	TRBJ1-1	-	TRBV29-1	CSVLDDRPENTEAFF	TGCAGCGTTCTGGACGACAGGCCGGAAAACACTGAAGCTTTCTTT
TRBD1	TRBJ2-7	-	TRBV27	CASSAFGTAPSSYEQYF	TGTGCCAGCAGTGCCTTCGGGACAGCTCCTTCCTCCTACGAGCAGTACTTC
TRBD1	TRBJ2-1	once	TRBV7-7	CASSLTGSSYNEQFF	TGTGCCAGCAGCTTGACAGGGAGCTCCTACAATGAGCAGTTCTTC
-	TRBJ1-4	-	TRBV9	CASSPVRDNEKLFF	TGTGCCAGCAGCCCCGTCCGGGATAATGAAAAACTGTTTTTT
-	TRBJ2-3	-	TRBV14	CASSLRPPDTQYF	TGTGCCAGCAGCCTGCGCCCGCCAGATACGCAGTATTTT
-	TRBJ1-2	-	TRBV5-4	CASSLYRAIYGYTF	TGTGCCAGCAGCTTGTATAGGGCAATCTATGGCTACACCTTC
-	TRBJ2-2	once	TRBV6-5	CASSYPSDTGELFF	TGTGCCAGCAGTTACCCATCAGACACCGGGGAGCTGTTTTTT
-	TRBJ2-1	-	TRBV11-3	CASSPRTKQFF	TGTGCCAGCAGCCCCCGGACTAAGCAGTTCTTC
-	TRBJ2-3	-	TRBV5-1	CASSSPTAFGTDTQYF	TGCGCCAGCAGCTCACCGACCGCATTTGGTACAGATACGCAGTATTTT
-	TRBJ2-1	-	TRBV24-1	CATSDPGISYNEQFF	TGTGCCACCAGTGATCCCGGTATCTCCTACAATGAGCAGTTCTTC
-	TRBJ1-2	few	TRBV6-5	CASSTVRALGYTF	TGTGCCAGCAGTACCGTCAGGGCCTTAGGCTACACCTTC
-	TRBJ1-5	-	TRBV29-1	CSVSSGGQNNQPQHF	TGCAGCGTTTCCTCTGGGGGGCAGAACAATCAGCCCCAGCATTTT
TRBD2	TRBJ2-5	-	TRBV5-5	CASSLDGGKETQYF	TGTGCCAGCAGCTTGGACGGGGGGAAAGAGACCCAGTACTTC
TRBD1	TRBJ2-5	-	TRBV5-1	CASSLPGQGQETQYF	TGCGCCAGCAGCCTTCCGGGACAGGGGCAAGAGACCCAGTACTTC
TRBD1	TRBJ2-3	-	TRBV7-2	CASSTRQGWATQYF	TGTGCCAGCAGCACCCGACAGGGATGGGCTACGCAGTATTTT
TRBD1	TRBJ2-7	-	TRBV7-8	CASSPRQGLYEQYF	TGTGCCAGCAGCCCAAGACAGGGGTTATACGAGCAGTACTTC
TRBD1	TRBJ1-5	few	TRBV6-1	CASSENRGSSNQPQHF	TGTGCCAGCAGTGAAAACAGGGGGTCTAGCAATCAGCCCCAGCATTTT
TRBD2	TRBJ2-5	medium-sized	TRBV6-2/TRBV6-3	CASSTSLGLAGGETQYF	TGTGCCAGCAGCACCAGCTTGGGACTAGCGGGGGGAGAGACCCAGTACTTC
-	TRBJ1-1	-	TRBV30	CAWSPPGEF	TGTGCCTGGAGTCCCCCAGGGGAATTT
TRBD1	TRBJ2-7	few	TRBV19	CARSRDSLYEQYF	TGTGCCAGGTCACGGGACAGCCTCTACGAGCAGTACTTC
-	TRBJ2-2	-	TRBV18	CASSPPLRGELFF	TGTGCCAGCTCGCCGCCCTTGAGGGGGGAGCTGTTTTTT
-	TRBJ1-5	once	TRBV12-3/TRBV12-4	CASTWAGNQPQHF	TGTGCCAGCACCTGGGCGGGGAATCAGCCCCAGCATTTT
TRBD2	TRBJ2-1	-	TRBV7-2	CASTPGLASDEQFF	TGTGCCAGCACCCCCGGACTAGCGAGCGATGAGCAGTTCTTC
-	TRBJ1-2	-	TRBV21-1	CASNDGYTF	TGTGCCAGCAACGATGGCTACACCTTC
-	TRBJ1-2	few	TRBV25-1	CASSEGGRPGYTF	TGTGCCAGCAGTGAAGGTGGCCGTCCGGGCTACACCTTC
-	TRBJ1-6	-	TRBV6-1	CASSDQRHTGSPLHF	TGTGCCAGCAGTGATCAGAGACATACAGGCTCACCCCTCCACTTT
-	TRBJ1-2	few	TRBV10-1	CASRRRGYDYGYTF	TGCGCCAGCAGACGTAGAGGCTATGACTATGGCTACACCTTC
-	TRBJ1-2	-	TRBV25-1	CASSEMGGYGYTF	TGTGCCAGCAGTGAAATGGGGGGGTATGGCTACACCTTC
-	TRBJ2-2	-	TRBV18	CASSPFEEYTGELFF	TGTGCCAGCTCACCGTTCGAGGAGTACACCGGGGAGCTGTTTTTT
TRBD1	TRBJ2-5	-	TRBV19	CASSEQGETQYF	TGTGCCAGTAGTGAACAGGGGGAGACCCAGTACTTC
TRBD1	TRBJ2-7	-	TRBV6-5	CASSLRTGGGYEQYF	TGTGCCAGCAGCCTTAGGACAGGGGGGGGATACGAGCAGTACTTC